This T cell receptor (beta chain) came from a study of blood T cell repertoires in COVID-19. Study-wide context: Donors in Cohort 3 counted as recovered after two negative PCRs, clearance, or symptom resolution. T cells, B-cell-depleted T cells, or PBMCs supplied cDNA or gDNA.

Germline lookup yields CDR1 MDHEN and CDR2 SYDVKM. V lost 6 bases and J lost 7; bases outside the gene matches: 7. This CDR3 has 13 amino acids. Membership in each cohort depended on participant-reported clinical history. In the original workflow: Amplification of reference gene primers provided the estimated nucleated cell counts. Here immunoSEQ multiplex PCR was the method, and the copy in TCRdb shows in-frame clones only, minus some. The DNA was the basis for D and trimming; V, J and clone size are from that table. The sample yields over 200,000 clones, about 86% seen once. The TCR originated in a woman aged 45-60 years in a cohort exposed to, infected with or recovered from COVID-19 (not recorded which). Sequencing input: PBMCs or T cells enriched from blood (not recorded which). This sequence joins TRBV28 and TRBJ1-2; TRBD1 matches 8 bases. The CDR3 sequence: CASSSGQGTGYTF. The CDR3 DNA follows: TGTGCCAGCAGCTCCGGACAGGGCACTGGCTACACCTTC.